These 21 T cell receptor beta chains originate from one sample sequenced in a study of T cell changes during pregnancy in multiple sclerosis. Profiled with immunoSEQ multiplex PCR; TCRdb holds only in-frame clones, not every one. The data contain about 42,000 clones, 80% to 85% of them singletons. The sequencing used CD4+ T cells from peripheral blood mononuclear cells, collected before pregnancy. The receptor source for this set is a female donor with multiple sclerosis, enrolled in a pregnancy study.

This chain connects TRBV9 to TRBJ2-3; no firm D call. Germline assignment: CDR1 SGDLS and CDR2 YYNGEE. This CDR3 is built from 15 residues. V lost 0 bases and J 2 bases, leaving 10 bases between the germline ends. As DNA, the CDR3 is TGTGCCAGCAGCGTAGGGGCCTACCTCACAGATACGCAGTATTTT. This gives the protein CASSVGAYLTDTQYF.

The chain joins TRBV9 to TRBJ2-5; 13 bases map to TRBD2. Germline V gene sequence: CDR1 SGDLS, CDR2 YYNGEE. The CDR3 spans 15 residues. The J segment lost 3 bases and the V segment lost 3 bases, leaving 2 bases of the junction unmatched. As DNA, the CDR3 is TGTGCCAGCAGCGCGGGGACTAGCGGGAAAGAGACCCAGTACTTC. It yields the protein CASSAGTSGKETQYF.

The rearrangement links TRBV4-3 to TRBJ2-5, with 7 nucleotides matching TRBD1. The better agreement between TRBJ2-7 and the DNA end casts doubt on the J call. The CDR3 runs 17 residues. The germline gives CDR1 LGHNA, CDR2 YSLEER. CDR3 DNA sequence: TGCGCCAGCAGCCAAGATGGGACAGTGGGTCCTACGGGCGAGCAGTACTTC. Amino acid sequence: CASSQDGTVGPTGEQYF.

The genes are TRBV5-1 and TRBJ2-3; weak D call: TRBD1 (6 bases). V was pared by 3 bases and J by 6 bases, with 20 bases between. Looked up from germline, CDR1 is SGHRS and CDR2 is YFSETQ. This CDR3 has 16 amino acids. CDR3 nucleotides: TGCGCCAGCAGCTCCCGGATCTCGACAGGCGTCGATACGCAGTATTTT. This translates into CASSSRISTGVDTQYF.

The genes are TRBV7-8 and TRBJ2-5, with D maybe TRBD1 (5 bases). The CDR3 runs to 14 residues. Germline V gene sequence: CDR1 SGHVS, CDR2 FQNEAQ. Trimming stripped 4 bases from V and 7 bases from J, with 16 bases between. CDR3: CASSSRQSARTQYF. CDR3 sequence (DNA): TGTGCCAGCAGCTCCCGACAGTCCGCGAGGACCCAGTACTTC.

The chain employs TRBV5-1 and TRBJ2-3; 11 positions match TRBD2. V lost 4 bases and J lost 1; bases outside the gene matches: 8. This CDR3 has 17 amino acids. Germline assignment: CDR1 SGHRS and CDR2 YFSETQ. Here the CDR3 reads CASSTGTSGSGTDTQYF. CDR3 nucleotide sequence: TGCGCCAGCAGCACGGGGACTAGCGGATCGGGCACAGATACGCAGTATTTT. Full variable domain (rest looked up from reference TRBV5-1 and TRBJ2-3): KAGVTQTPRYLIKTRGQQVTLSCSPISGHRSVSWYQQTPGQGLQFLFEYFSETQRNKGNFPGRFSGRQFSNSRSEMNVSTLELGDSALYLCASSTGTSGSGTDTQYFGPGTRLTVL.

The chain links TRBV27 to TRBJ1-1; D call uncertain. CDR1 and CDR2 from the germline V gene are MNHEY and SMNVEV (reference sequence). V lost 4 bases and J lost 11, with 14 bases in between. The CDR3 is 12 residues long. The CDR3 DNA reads TGTGCCAGCAGTTCCAGAGGGTCTGGGGCTTTCTTT. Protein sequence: CASSSRGSGAFF.

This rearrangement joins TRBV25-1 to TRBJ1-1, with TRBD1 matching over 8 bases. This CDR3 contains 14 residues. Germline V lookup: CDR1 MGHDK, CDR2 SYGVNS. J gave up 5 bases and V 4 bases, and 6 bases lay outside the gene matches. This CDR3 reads CASSVTGASTEAFF. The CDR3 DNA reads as TGTGCCAGCAGTGTGACAGGGGCCTCAACTGAAGCTTTCTTT. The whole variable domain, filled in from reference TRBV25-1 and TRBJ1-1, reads EADIYQTPRYLVIGTGKKITLECSQTMGHDKMYWYQQDPGMELHLIHYSYGVNSTEKGDLSSESTVSRIRTEHFPLTLESARPSHTSQYLCASSVTGASTEAFFGQGTRLTVV.

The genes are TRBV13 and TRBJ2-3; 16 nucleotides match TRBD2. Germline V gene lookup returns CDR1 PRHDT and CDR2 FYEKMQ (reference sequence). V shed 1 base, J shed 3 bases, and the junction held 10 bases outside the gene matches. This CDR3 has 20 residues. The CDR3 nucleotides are TGTGCCAGCAGCTTAGTCGGGACTAGCGGGGGGGCTATTCTAACAGATACGCAGTATTTT. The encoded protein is CASSLVGTSGGAILTDTQYF.

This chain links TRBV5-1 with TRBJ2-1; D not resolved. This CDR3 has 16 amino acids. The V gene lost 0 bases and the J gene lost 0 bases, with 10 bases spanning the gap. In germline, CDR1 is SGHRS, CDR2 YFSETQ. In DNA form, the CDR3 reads TGCGCCAGCAGCTTGGGTCACGGCGGCTCCTACAATGAGCAGTTCTTC. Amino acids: CASSLGHGGSYNEQFF.

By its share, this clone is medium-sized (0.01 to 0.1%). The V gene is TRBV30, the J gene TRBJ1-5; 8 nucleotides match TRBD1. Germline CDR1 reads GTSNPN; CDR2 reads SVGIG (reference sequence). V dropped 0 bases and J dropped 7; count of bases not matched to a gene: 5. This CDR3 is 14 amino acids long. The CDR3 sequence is CAWSVTGGAQPQHF. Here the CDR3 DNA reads TGTGCCTGGAGTGTAACAGGGGGAGCGCAGCCCCAGCATTTT.

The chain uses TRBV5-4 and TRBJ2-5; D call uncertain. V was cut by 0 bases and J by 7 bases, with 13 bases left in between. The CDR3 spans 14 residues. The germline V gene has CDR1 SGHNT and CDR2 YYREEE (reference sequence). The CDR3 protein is CASSLASPGGTQYF. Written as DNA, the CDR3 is TGTGCCAGCAGCTTGGCGTCCCCCGGTGGGACCCAGTACTTC.

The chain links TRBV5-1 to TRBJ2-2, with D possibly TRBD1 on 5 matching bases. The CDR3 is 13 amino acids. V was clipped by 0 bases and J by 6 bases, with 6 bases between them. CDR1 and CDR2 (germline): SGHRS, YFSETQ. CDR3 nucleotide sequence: TGCGCCAGCAGCTTGGAGGGGCCCGGGGAGCTGTTTTTT. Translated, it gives CASSLEGPGELFF.

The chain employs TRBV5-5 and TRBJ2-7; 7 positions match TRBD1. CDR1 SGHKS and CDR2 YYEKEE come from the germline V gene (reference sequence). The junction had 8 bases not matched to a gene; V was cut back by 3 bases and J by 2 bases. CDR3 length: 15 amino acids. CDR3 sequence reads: CASSSSGTATYEQYF. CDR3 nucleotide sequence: TGTGCCAGCAGCTCGTCCGGGACAGCAACCTACGAGCAGTACTTC.

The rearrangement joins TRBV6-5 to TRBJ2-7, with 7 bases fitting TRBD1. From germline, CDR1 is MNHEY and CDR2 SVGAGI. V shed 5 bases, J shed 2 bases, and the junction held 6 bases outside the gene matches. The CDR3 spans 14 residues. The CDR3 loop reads CASSARQGAYEQYF. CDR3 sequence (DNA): TGTGCCAGCAGTGCGAGACAGGGAGCCTACGAGCAGTACTTC.

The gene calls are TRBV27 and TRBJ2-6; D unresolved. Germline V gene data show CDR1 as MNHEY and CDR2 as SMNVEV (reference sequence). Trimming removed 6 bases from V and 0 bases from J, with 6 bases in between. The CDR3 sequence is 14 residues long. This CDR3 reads CASSTVSGANVLTF. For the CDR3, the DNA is TGTGCCAGCAGCACAGTCTCTGGGGCCAACGTCCTGACTTTC.

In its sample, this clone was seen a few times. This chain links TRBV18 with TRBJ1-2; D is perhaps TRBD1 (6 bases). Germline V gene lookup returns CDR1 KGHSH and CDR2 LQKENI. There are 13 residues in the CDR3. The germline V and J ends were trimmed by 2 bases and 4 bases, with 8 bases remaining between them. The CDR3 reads CASSPDRSYGYTF. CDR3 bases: TGTGCCAGCTCACCAGACAGGAGCTATGGCTACACCTTC.

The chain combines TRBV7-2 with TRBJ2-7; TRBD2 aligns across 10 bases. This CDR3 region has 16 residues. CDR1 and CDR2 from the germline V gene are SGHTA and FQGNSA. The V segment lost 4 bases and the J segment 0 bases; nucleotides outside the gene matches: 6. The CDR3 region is CASSSTRTSGSYEQYF. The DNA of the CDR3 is TGTGCCAGCAGCTCCACCCGGACTAGCGGCTCCTACGAGCAGTACTTC.

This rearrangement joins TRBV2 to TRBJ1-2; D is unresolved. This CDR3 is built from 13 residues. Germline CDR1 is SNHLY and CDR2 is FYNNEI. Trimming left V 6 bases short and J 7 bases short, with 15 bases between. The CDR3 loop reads CASSDLPGFGYTF. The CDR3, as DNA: TGTGCCAGCAGCGATTTGCCAGGCTTTGGCTACACCTTC.

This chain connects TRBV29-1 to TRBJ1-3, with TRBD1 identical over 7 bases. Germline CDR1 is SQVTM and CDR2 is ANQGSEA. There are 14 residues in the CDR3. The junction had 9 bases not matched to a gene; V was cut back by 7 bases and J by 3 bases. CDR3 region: CSEWTGLHGNTIYF. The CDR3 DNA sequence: TGCAGCGAGTGGACAGGACTCCATGGAAACACCATATATTTT.

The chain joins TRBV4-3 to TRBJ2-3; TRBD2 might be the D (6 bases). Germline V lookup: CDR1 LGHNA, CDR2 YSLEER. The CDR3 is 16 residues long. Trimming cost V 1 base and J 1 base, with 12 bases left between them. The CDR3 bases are TGCGCCAGCAGCCAAGGGGGTGCTAGCGGCACAGATACGCAGTATTTT. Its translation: CASSQGGASGTDTQYF.